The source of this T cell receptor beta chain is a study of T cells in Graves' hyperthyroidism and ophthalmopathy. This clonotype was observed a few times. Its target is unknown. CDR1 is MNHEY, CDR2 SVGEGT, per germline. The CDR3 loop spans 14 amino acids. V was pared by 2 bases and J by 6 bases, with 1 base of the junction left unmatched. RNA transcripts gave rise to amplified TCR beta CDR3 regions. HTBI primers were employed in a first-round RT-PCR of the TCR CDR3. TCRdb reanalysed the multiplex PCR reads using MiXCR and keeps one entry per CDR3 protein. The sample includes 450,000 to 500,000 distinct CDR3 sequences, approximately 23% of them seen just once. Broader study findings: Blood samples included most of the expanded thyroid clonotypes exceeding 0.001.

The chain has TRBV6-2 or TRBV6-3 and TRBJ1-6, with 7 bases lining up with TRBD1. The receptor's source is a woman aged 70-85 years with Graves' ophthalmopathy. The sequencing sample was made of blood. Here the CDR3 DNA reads TGTGCCAGCAGTTACCGACAGGGTAATTCACCCCTCCACTTT. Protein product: CASSYRQGNSPLHF.